This TCR beta chain was captured in a study of cytomegalovirus exposure and HLA in healthy donors. Turning to this clone: What it binds is not known.

Primers: 60 Vbeta forward and 13 Jbeta reverse. The method was immunoSEQ multiplex PCR; TCRdb's version includes in-frame clones alone and lacks a portion of them. The table has 150,000 to 200,000 clones, 80% seen once. Study observations and caveats: Within a later analysis, the majority of CMV-associated TCR beta chains appeared HLA-restricted.

The CDR3 is made up of 19 amino acids. The J segment lost 0 bases and the V segment lost 5 bases, leaving 10 bases of the junction unmatched. Looked up from germline, CDR1 is SGHTA and CDR2 is FQGNSA. The chain links TRBV7-2 to TRBJ2-7, with 16 bases matching TRBD2. Sequencing was carried out using PBMCs. The sequence came from a man aged 35-49 years in good health and CMV-seropositive. CDR3 loop: CASSGPGLAGGPGSYEQYF. CDR3 DNA sequence: TGTGCCAGCAGCGGACCGGGACTAGCGGGGGGGCCCGGCTCCTACGAGCAGTACTTC.